Listed below are T cell receptor beta chains from one sample, sequenced in a study of T cell responses to AZD1222 COVID-19 vaccine. TCRdb's copy holds only in-frame clones and misses some; the assay was immunoSEQ multiplex PCR. The table has 95,000 to 150,000 clones, approximately 87% seen once. The material sequenced was peripheral blood, taken on day 0 of AZD1222 vaccination. The receptors were sampled from an adult in good health. Both conserved end residues are part of each CDR3. D genes are given only for firm matches.

cdr3_aa: CASSQGRGTSGRSSNEQFF
cdr3_nt: TGTGCCAGCAGCCAAGGGCGTGGGACTAGCGGGAGATCCTCCAATGAGCAGTTCTTC
d_call: TRBD2
v_call: TRBV14
j_call: TRBJ2-1

cdr3_aa: CATSDGGSPYNEQFF
cdr3_nt: TGTGCCACCAGTGATGGGGGTAGCCCCTACAATGAGCAGTTCTTC
d_call: NA
v_call: TRBV24-1
j_call: TRBJ2-1

cdr3_aa: CASSLDGLAGRQETQYF
cdr3_nt: TGTGCCAGCAGCTTGGATGGACTAGCGGGGAGACAAGAGACCCAGTACTTC
d_call: TRBD2
v_call: TRBV5-4
j_call: TRBJ2-5

cdr3_aa: CSAGEQGGYTF
cdr3_nt: TGCAGCGCAGGGGAGCAGGGTGGCTACACCTTC
d_call: NA
v_call: TRBV29-1
j_call: TRBJ1-2

cdr3_aa: CASSLEAGVTEAFF
cdr3_nt: TGTGCCAGCAGCTTGGAGGCAGGGGTTACTGAAGCTTTCTTT
d_call: NA
v_call: TRBV5-4
j_call: TRBJ1-1

cdr3_aa: CASSYPSAGKHRYADTQYF
cdr3_nt: TGTGCCAGCAGTTACCCGTCGGCGGGGAAGCACAGATACGCAGATACGCAGTATTTT
d_call: NA
v_call: TRBV6-2/TRBV6-3
j_call: TRBJ2-3

cdr3_aa: CASSRGGVDTDTQYF
cdr3_nt: TGTGCCAGCAGCCGGGGGGGTGTTGACACAGATACGCAGTATTTT
d_call: TRBD2
v_call: TRBV27
j_call: TRBJ2-3

cdr3_aa: CAWGQVVGYGYTF
cdr3_nt: TGTGCCTGGGGACAGGTGGTAGGGTATGGCTACACCTTC
d_call: TRBD1
v_call: TRBV30
j_call: TRBJ1-2

cdr3_aa: CASSLAPGQGYTDTQYF
cdr3_nt: TGTGCCAGCAGTTTAGCCCCGGGACAGGGATATACAGATACGCAGTATTTT
d_call: TRBD1
v_call: TRBV28
j_call: TRBJ2-3

cdr3_aa: CASSVEGGRTGELFF
cdr3_nt: TGTGCCAGCAGCGTAGAGGGGGGGCGCACCGGGGAGCTGTTTTTT
d_call: NA
v_call: TRBV9
j_call: TRBJ2-2

cdr3_aa: CASSSDSFDEQFF
cdr3_nt: TGCGCCAGCAGCTCGGACAGTTTCGATGAGCAGTTCTTC
d_call: NA
v_call: TRBV5-1
j_call: TRBJ2-1

cdr3_aa: CASSKVATGGVYEQYF
cdr3_nt: TGTGCCAGCAGCAAAGTAGCCACAGGGGGAGTCTACGAGCAGTACTTC
d_call: NA
v_call: TRBV21-1
j_call: TRBJ2-7

cdr3_aa: CASSLDRDQPQHF
cdr3_nt: TGTGCCAGCAGCTTGGACAGAGATCAGCCCCAGCATTTT
d_call: NA
v_call: TRBV5-8
j_call: TRBJ1-5

cdr3_aa: CASSQDTSGRASAGELFF
cdr3_nt: TGTGCCAGCAGCCAAGATACTAGCGGGAGGGCCTCAGCCGGGGAGCTGTTTTTT
d_call: TRBD2
v_call: TRBV3-1/TRBV3-2
j_call: TRBJ2-2

cdr3_aa: CASSETGNGELFF
cdr3_nt: TGTGCCAGCAGTGAGACAGGGAACGGGGAGCTGTTTTTT
d_call: TRBD1
v_call: TRBV2
j_call: TRBJ2-2

cdr3_aa: CASRREFYNEQFF
cdr3_nt: TGTGCCAGCCGGCGGGAGTTCTACAATGAGCAGTTCTTC
d_call: TRBD2
v_call: TRBV27
j_call: TRBJ2-1